This TCR beta chain was profiled in a study of graft-versus-host responses after intestinal transplantation. Grafts had their tissue processed, releasing intraepithelial and lamina propria lymphocytes. Data came from immunoSEQ multiplex PCR; TCRdb stores just in-frame clones and leaves some out. The repertoire holds 13,000 to 15,000 clones, approximately 80% seen once, with approximately 4.1% in the top ten. The source material was ileum tissue, sampled roughly 27 days after intestinal transplant. This TCR was recovered from a human patient who received an intestinal transplant, so some T cells may come from the graft donor.

The CDR3 here is CASSLSRGDLTEAFF. The DNA of the CDR3 is TGTGCCAGCAGCTTAAGTCGGGGAGATCTCACTGAAGCTTTCTTT. V and J are TRBV7-9 and TRBJ1-1, with D hard to call. The CDR3 has 15 amino acids. Germline CDR1 and CDR2: SEHNR and FQNEAQ (reference sequence). Deletions cut 2 bases from V and 4 bases from J, with 14 bases between. Complete variable domain (other parts from reference TRBV7-9 and TRBJ1-1): DTGVSQNPRHKITKRGQNVTFRCDPISEHNRLYWYRQTLGQGPEFLTYFQNEAQLEKSRLLSDRFSAERPKGSFSTLEIQRTEQGDSAMYLCASSLSRGDLTEAFFGQGTRLTVV.